This T cell receptor (beta chain) was sequenced in a study of cytomegalovirus exposure and HLA in healthy donors. In regard to this clone: A read error may produce the germline difference seen at one junction end. The sample holds other DNA sequences that translate to the same CDR3.

The CDR3 spans 15 residues. Germline V gene sequence: CDR1 MNHEY, CDR2 SVGAGI. The PCR ran on 60 Vbeta and 13 Jbeta primers. The data were produced by immunoSEQ multiplex PCR, yet TCRdb's version contains in-frame clones alone and is incomplete. The sample totals around 65,000 clones. The chain uses TRBV6-5 and TRBJ1-6, with D possibly matching TRBD1 (5 bases). This receptor was taken from a man aged 25 to 45 in good health and CMV-seropositive. Source material: PBMCs. CDR3 coding DNA: TGTGCCAGCAGCGACTTGGGACTCTATAACTCACCCCTCCACTTT. Its protein product is CASSDLGLYNSPLHF.